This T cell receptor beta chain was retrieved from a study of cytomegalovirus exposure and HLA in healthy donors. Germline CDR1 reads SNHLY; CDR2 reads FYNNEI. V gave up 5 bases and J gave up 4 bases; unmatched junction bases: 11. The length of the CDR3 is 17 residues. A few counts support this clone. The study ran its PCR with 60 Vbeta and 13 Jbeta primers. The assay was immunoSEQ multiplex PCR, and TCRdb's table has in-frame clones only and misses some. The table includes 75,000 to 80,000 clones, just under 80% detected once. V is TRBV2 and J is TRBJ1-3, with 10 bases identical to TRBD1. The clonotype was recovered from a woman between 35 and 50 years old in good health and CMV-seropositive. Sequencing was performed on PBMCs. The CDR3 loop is CASSYFPGQGQGNTIYF. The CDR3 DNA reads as TGTGCCAGCAGTTACTTTCCGGGACAGGGGCAAGGAAACACCATATATTTT.